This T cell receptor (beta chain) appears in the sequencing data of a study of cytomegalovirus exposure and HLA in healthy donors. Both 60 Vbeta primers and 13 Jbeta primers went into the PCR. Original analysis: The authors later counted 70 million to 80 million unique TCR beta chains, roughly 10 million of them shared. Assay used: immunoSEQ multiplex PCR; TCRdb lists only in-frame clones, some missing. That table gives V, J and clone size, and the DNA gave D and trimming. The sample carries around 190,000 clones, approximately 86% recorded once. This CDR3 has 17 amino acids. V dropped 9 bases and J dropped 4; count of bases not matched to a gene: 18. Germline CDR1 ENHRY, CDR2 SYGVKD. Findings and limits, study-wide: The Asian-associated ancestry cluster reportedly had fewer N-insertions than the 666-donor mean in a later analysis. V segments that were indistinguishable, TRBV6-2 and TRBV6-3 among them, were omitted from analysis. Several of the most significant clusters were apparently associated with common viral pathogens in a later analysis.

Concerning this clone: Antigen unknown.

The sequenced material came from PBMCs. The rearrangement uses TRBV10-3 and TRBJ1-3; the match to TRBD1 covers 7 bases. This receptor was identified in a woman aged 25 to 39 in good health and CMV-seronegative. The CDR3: CAMTDPGIGTAGNTIYF. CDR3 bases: TGTGCCATGACCGATCCTGGGATTGGGACAGCAGGAAACACCATATATTTT.